The 16 T cell receptor beta chains below were found in one sample sequenced in a study of cytomegalovirus exposure and HLA in healthy donors. Primers: 60 Vbeta forward and 13 Jbeta reverse. Clones were read by immunoSEQ multiplex PCR, and TCRdb kept only the in-frame ones, dropping some. This table has 95,000 to 150,000 clones, around 86% appearing once. Sequences were obtained from PBMCs. The receptors stem from a man between 25 and 39 years old in good health and CMV-seronegative.

Only a few counts were recorded for this clone. The rearrangement links TRBV6-4 to TRBJ2-3, with TRBD2 matching over 9 bases. Germline V gene sequence: CDR1 MRHNA, CDR2 SNTAGT. The CDR3 is made up of 15 amino acids. Trimming cost V 6 bases and J 1 base; bases outside gene matches: 5. Here the CDR3 reads CASSGSGGGTDTQYF. The CDR3 region has the DNA TGTGCCAGCAGCGGTAGCGGGGGAGGCACAGATACGCAGTATTTT.

The rearrangement uses TRBV23-1 and TRBJ2-2; 9 nucleotides align to TRBD1. TRBV23-1 carries the ORF label, with uncertain function. The V segment lost 6 bases and the J segment 3 bases; nucleotides outside the gene matches: 8. The CDR3 is 16 amino acids. The CDR3 here is CASSRTGTGYTGELFF. In nucleotides, the CDR3 is TGCGCCAGCAGCAGAACCGGGACAGGGTACACCGGGGAGCTGTTTTTT.

This chain connects TRBV19 to TRBJ1-2; D is perhaps TRBD1 (6 bases). V lost 6 bases and J 0 bases, leaving 11 bases between the germline ends. Germline lookup yields CDR1 LNHDA and CDR2 SQIVND (reference sequence). The length of the CDR3 is 14 residues. The CDR3 spells CASRLDSPNYGYTF. The CDR3 DNA is TGTGCCAGTAGACTGGACAGTCCTAACTATGGCTACACCTTC.

The V gene is TRBV5-6, the J gene TRBJ2-3; 10 nucleotides align to TRBD1. CDR1 is SGHDT, CDR2 YYEEEE, per germline. The CDR3 has 18 residues. Trimming took 4 bases from V and 2 from J; bases not matched to a gene: 13. Written as DNA, the CDR3 is TGTGCCAGCAGCGAAATCCCCGGGACAGGGGTTTTCACAGATACGCAGTATTTT. Its protein is CASSEIPGTGVFTDTQYF.

J is TRBJ2-7 and V is TRBV19; 11 positions agree with TRBD1. This CDR3 is built from 15 residues. Germline V gene sequence: CDR1 LNHDA, CDR2 SQIVND (reference sequence). The V segment lost 5 bases and the J segment 6 bases; nucleotides outside the gene matches: 9. The DNA of the CDR3 is TGTGCCAGTAGTTCCCGGACAGGGGGCGAACCCGAGCAGTACTTC. Amino acids: CASSSRTGGEPEQYF. Drawing the rest from reference TRBV19 and TRBJ2-7, the complete variable domain is DGGITQSPKYLFRKEGQNVTLSCEQNLNHDAMYWYRQDPGQGLRLIYYSQIVNDFQKGDIAEGYSVSREKKESFPLTVTSAQKNPTAFYLCASSSRTGGEPEQYFGPGTRLTVT.

This clone is a singleton in its sample. The CDR3 region has the DNA TGCGCCAGCAGCCAAGAAATCTCTTGGGGACAGGGATTCTCACCCCTCCACTTT. Protein: CASSQEISWGQGFSPLHF. The chain employs TRBV4-1 and TRBJ1-6, with 9 bases identical to TRBD1. J gave up 10 bases and V 0 bases, and 13 bases lay outside the gene matches. Germline V CDR1 and CDR2: MGHRA, YSYEKL. The CDR3 extends over 18 amino acids.

The rearrangement uses TRBV28 and TRBJ2-7; maybe TRBD1 (5 bases). This CDR3 region has 16 residues. The V gene's germline CDR1 is MDHEN and CDR2 SYDVKM. V lost 6 bases and J lost 0, with 18 bases in between. Here the CDR3 reads CASSDVGAGPSYEQYF. The CDR3 DNA reads as TGTGCCAGCAGCGACGTAGGGGCAGGGCCCTCCTACGAGCAGTACTTC.

This rearrangement joins TRBV27 to TRBJ1-6, with D perhaps TRBD1 (5 bases). V dropped 2 bases and J dropped 2 bases, with 10 bases sitting between them. The CDR3 totals 16 residues. Germline V gene data show CDR1 as MNHEY and CDR2 as SMNVEV (reference sequence). CDR3 sequence reads: CASSLGQPPYNSPLHF. The CDR3 DNA sequence: TGTGCCAGCAGTTTAGGACAACCGCCCTATAATTCACCCCTCCACTTT.

This clone was detected only once. The chain combines TRBV5-1 with TRBJ1-2, with D perhaps matching TRBD1 (6 bases). From germline, CDR1 is SGHRS and CDR2 YFSETQ. V was shortened by 4 bases and J by 1 base, with 11 bases between the two germline ends. This CDR3 has 14 amino acids. CDR3 residues: CASSQQQGNYGYTF. The DNA of the CDR3 is TGCGCCAGCAGCCAACAACAGGGTAACTATGGCTACACCTTC. The complete variable domain, with remaining parts taken from reference TRBV5-1 and TRBJ1-2, reads KAGVTQTPRYLIKTRGQQVTLSCSPISGHRSVSWYQQTPGQGLQFLFEYFSETQRNKGNFPGRFSGRQFSNSRSEMNVSTLELGDSALYLCASSQQQGNYGYTFGSGTRLTVV.

Regarding this clone: This sample includes further DNA sequences coding for the same CDR3. The chain recombines TRBV18 with TRBJ1-1; the D gene is possibly TRBD1 (5 bases). This CDR3 comprises 13 residues. The germline CDR1 and CDR2 sequences are KGHSH and LQKENI. Trimming stripped 6 bases from V and 1 base from J, with 9 bases between. The CDR3 sequence: CASSPTGNTEAFF. In nucleotides, the CDR3 is TGTGCCAGCTCTCCCACAGGGAACACTGAAGCTTTCTTT. Variable domain in full (rest from reference TRBV18 and TRBJ1-1): NAGVMQNPRHLVRRRGQEARLRCSPMKGHSHVYWYRQLPEEGLKFMVYLQKENIIDESGMPKERFSAEFPKEGPSILRIQQVVRGDSAAYFCASSPTGNTEAFFGQGTRLTVV.

V is TRBV29-1 and J is TRBJ1-1; D not certain. CDR3 length: 13 amino acids. CDR1 SQVTM and CDR2 ANQGSEA come from the germline V gene. V shed 5 bases and J shed 5 bases, with 15 bases lying between them. This CDR3 is CSVQSSQSTEAFF. The DNA of the CDR3 is TGCAGCGTTCAATCCAGTCAGTCAACTGAAGCTTTCTTT.

The genes are TRBV5-1 and TRBJ2-1, with D uncertain. Per the germline V gene, CDR1 is SGHRS and CDR2 is YFSETQ. With 0 bases removed from V and 2 bases from J, the gap between germline ends came to 6 bases. This CDR3 is 14 amino acids long. CDR3 in amino acids: CASSLAGTYNEQFF. CDR3 bases: TGCGCCAGCAGCTTGGCAGGTACCTACAATGAGCAGTTCTTC.

This chain uses TRBV23-1 with TRBJ1-6, with TRBD1 matching over 9 bases. TRBV23-1 is designated an ORF whose function remains uncertain. V was clipped by 8 bases and J by 6 bases; unmatched bases: 8. The CDR3 loop spans 15 amino acids. CDR3 amino acids: CASLPSGQGNSPLHF. In DNA, the CDR3 is TGCGCCAGCTTACCCTCGGGACAGGGTAATTCACCCCTCCACTTT.

The V call is TRBV28, the J call TRBJ2-2, with 9 bases that match TRBD1. The CDR3 has 16 amino acids. The V and J ends lost 8 bases and 7 bases, in that order; junction bases with no gene match: 14. Germline-derived CDR1 and CDR2 are MDHEN and SYDVKM. CDR3: CASFNPRTGVNGELFF. The CDR3 bases are TGTGCCAGCTTCAACCCCAGGACAGGGGTTAACGGGGAGCTGTTTTTT.

The chain combines TRBV29-1 with TRBJ1-3; D might be TRBD1 (5 bases). Deletions cut 6 bases from V and 5 bases from J, with 17 bases between. CDR1 is SQVTM and CDR2 is ANQGSEA in the germline V gene. The CDR3 is made up of 14 amino acids. In nucleotides, the CDR3 is TGCAGCGTCACAGGTTCGACGTCGAGAAACACCATATATTTT. Its protein product is CSVTGSTSRNTIYF.

The chain recombines TRBV2 with TRBJ1-1; 10 nucleotides agree with TRBD1. V lost 1 base to trimming and J lost 12 bases; unmatched junction nucleotides: 2. Germline CDR1 is SNHLY and CDR2 is FYNNEI. The CDR3 runs 12 residues. Here the CDR3 reads CASSEGTGGTFF. The CDR3 bases are TGTGCCAGCAGTGAAGGGACAGGGGGGACTTTCTTT.